This is a list of T cell receptor beta chains from one sample in a study of cytomegalovirus exposure and HLA in healthy donors. Assay used: immunoSEQ multiplex PCR; TCRdb lists only in-frame clones, some missing. The table lists 150,000 to 200,000 clones, about 85% of them singletons. Material: PBMCs. All receptors come from a woman aged 45-60 years in good health and CMV-seronegative. CDR3s include the opening cysteine and the closing phenylalanine or tryptophan. The D gene is left open where the match is weak. Expanded clones get a size class; other rows say once, few or many, or leave the size out.

DNA,CDR3,size,J,D,V
TGTGCCAGCAGCCCTCCACAAGGCACAGATACGCAGTATTTT,CASSPPQGTDTQYF,.,TRBJ2-3,.,TRBV7-3
TGTGCCAGCAGCTTAGCGCAATCCGGGGCGGGGGTAGGGGATGAGCAGTTCTTC,CASSLAQSGAGVGDEQFF,.,TRBJ2-1,TRBD2,TRBV7-2
TGTGCCACCAGCAGAGATCTCGGGGGACAGGTCTCCTTGCGGGGCTACACCTTC,CATSRDLGGQVSLRGYTF,few,TRBJ1-2,TRBD1,TRBV15
TGTGCCAGCAGTTTCGGTCAGGGATACTATGGCTACACCTTC,CASSFGQGYYGYTF,.,TRBJ1-2,.,TRBV28
TGTGCCAGCAGTTTAAGTGGGACACCGTACAATGAGCAGTTCTTC,CASSLSGTPYNEQFF,.,TRBJ2-1,.,TRBV27
TGTGCCAGCAGTTACCAGGGCAATCAGCCCCAGCATTTT,CASSYQGNQPQHF,.,TRBJ1-5,.,TRBV6-5
TGTGCCAGCAGCGCCCGGGGGACCGGGAGGAACACCGGGGAGCTGTTTTTT,CASSARGTGRNTGELFF,few,TRBJ2-2,.,TRBV4-2
TGTGCCAGCAGTTTTCCGGGAAACTATGGCTACACCTTC,CASSFPGNYGYTF,.,TRBJ1-2,.,TRBV27
TGTGCCAGCAGCGTAGCGAGCGGGGGCTACGAGCAGTACTTC,CASSVASGGYEQYF,.,TRBJ2-7,TRBD2,TRBV9
TGTGCCAGCAGCCTAACAGGGGTTTGGGCTGAAGCTTTCTTT,CASSLTGVWAEAFF,.,TRBJ1-1,TRBD1,TRBV9
TGTGCCAGCTCACCATTTGGCAGGGAAGGGGATGAGCAGTTCTTC,CASSPFGREGDEQFF,.,TRBJ2-1,.,TRBV18
TGTGCCAGCAGCTCCGACAGATCAACTAATGAAAAACTGTTTTTT,CASSSDRSTNEKLFF,.,TRBJ1-4,.,TRBV7-6
TGTGCCAGCAGCGCGGGCGTAATAGAGACCCAGTACTTC,CASSAGVIETQYF,.,TRBJ2-5,.,TRBV2
TGTGCCATCCAGACAGGGGTCAATGAGCAGTTCTTC,CAIQTGVNEQFF,.,TRBJ2-1,TRBD1,TRBV15
TGTGCCAGCTCACACGGGAACAGGGGTGAAAAACTGTTTTTT,CASSHGNRGEKLFF,.,TRBJ1-4,TRBD1,TRBV18
TGTGCCAGCAGCCAAGAAGCGGGGGGTTATGGAGAGACCCAGTACTTC,CASSQEAGGYGETQYF,.,TRBJ2-5,TRBD2,TRBV4-2
TGTGCCAGCAGCTTGCGGGAGCCTAATCAGCCCCAGCATTTT,CASSLREPNQPQHF,few,TRBJ1-5,.,TRBV13
TGTGCCAGCAGCCATCTGAGGAATCCTTCACCCCTCCACTTT,CASSHLRNPSPLHF,.,TRBJ1-6,.,TRBV7-2
TGTGCCAGTAGAGAGCGTGGGGGCGGCTATGGCTACACCTTC,CASRERGGGYGYTF,.,TRBJ1-2,.,TRBV19
TGTGCCAGCAGCAAAGCGCTAGGGACAGGGACCTACGAGCAGTACTTC,CASSKALGTGTYEQYF,.,TRBJ2-7,.,TRBV21-1
TGCGCCTCCTGCAGGGACAGGGAGGGGATCCAGCATTTT,CASCRDREGIQHF,.,TRBJ1-5,TRBD1,TRBV10-1
TGTGCCAGCAGCCCTCCCCCCGGGAGGACCTCCACCGAGGACGAGCAGTACTTC,CASSPPPGRTSTEDEQYF,.,TRBJ2-7,TRBD2,TRBV13
TGTGCCAGCAGTTTAAAGGTTAAGCGGGAGCAGTACTTC,CASSLKVKREQYF,.,TRBJ2-7,.,TRBV27
TGCGCCAGCGGAAGAACAGGGAGCGAGCAGTACTTC,CASGRTGSEQYF,.,TRBJ2-7,.,TRBV10-2
TGTGCCAGCAAGGCAGGGCCTTCCACAGATACGCAGTATTTT,CASKAGPSTDTQYF,.,TRBJ2-3,.,TRBV6-4
TGTGCCAGCAGCTCCCGGGACAGGTACGAGCAGTACTTC,CASSSRDRYEQYF,.,TRBJ2-7,TRBD1,TRBV7-2
TGTGCCAGCAGCGTAGGGGACACGAACTCTGGAAACACCATATATTTT,CASSVGDTNSGNTIYF,.,TRBJ1-3,.,TRBV9
TGTGCCAGCAGCCATCCGGGACAGGGGTTGTATGAGACCCAGTACTTC,CASSHPGQGLYETQYF,.,TRBJ2-5,TRBD1,TRBV5-5
TGTGCCAGCACCCTCCGGGAGGCGGATTCACCCCTCCACTTT,CASTLREADSPLHF,.,TRBJ1-6,.,TRBV6-1
TGTGCCAGTAGGCCGGGACAGAATAATGAAAAACTGTTTTTT,CASRPGQNNEKLFF,.,TRBJ1-4,TRBD1,TRBV19
TGTGCCAGCAGCCACGCGGGGTCCGGGGAGCTGTTTTTT,CASSHAGSGELFF,.,TRBJ2-2,.,TRBV7-2
TGTGCCAGCAGGCCAAGCGGGGGGATCTCCTACAATGAGCAGTTCTTC,CASRPSGGISYNEQFF,.,TRBJ2-1,TRBD2,TRBV28
TGTGCCAGCAGGGCCCGGAGAAGGGAGATCTACAATGAGCAGTTCTTC,CASRARRREIYNEQFF,.,TRBJ2-1,.,TRBV27
TGCGCCAGCAGCCAAGATCTAGCCTACGAGCAGTACTTC,CASSQDLAYEQYF,.,TRBJ2-7,.,TRBV4-1
TGTGCCAGCAGTGAAATCACTAGCGGGGGACTCTCCTACAATGAGCAGTTCTTC,CASSEITSGGLSYNEQFF,.,TRBJ2-1,TRBD2,TRBV2
TGTGCCAGCTCTCCGAGGACACATCAAGAGACCCAGTACTTC,CASSPRTHQETQYF,.,TRBJ2-5,.,TRBV19
TGTGCCAGCAGCTTAGTCCCGAGGGCCAAACAGGGGGCCAGGGAAAAACTGTTTTTT,CASSLVPRAKQGAREKLFF,once,TRBJ1-4,TRBD1,TRBV11-2
TGCGCCAGCAGCCAAGTCCGGCCCGGATCCGGGACAGGATCTGAAAAACTGTTTTTT,CASSQVRPGSGTGSEKLFF,.,TRBJ1-4,TRBD1,TRBV4-1
TGTGCCAGCAGCCCGTACAAGGGGGGGAGCACAGATACGCAGTATTTT,CASSPYKGGSTDTQYF,.,TRBJ2-3,.,TRBV4-2
TGTGCCACCATTAGGGACAGGGCTAGCGGTACGCAGTATTTT,CATIRDRASGTQYF,.,TRBJ2-3,TRBD1,TRBV6-1
TGTGCCAGCCGACAGGGCCTTGAAGCTTTCTTT,CASRQGLEAFF,.,TRBJ1-1,TRBD1,TRBV6-5
TGTGCTAGCAGCGCAAGACAGGGCAATGAGCAGTTCTTC,CASSARQGNEQFF,.,TRBJ2-1,TRBD1,TRBV7-7
TGTGCCAGTAGTAAGGGGACAGCTCTTTACAATGAGCAGTTCTTC,CASSKGTALYNEQFF,.,TRBJ2-1,TRBD1,TRBV19
TGTGCCAGTCGGGACAGGGGGCAAGGGGCCAACGTCCTGACTTTC,CASRDRGQGANVLTF,.,TRBJ2-6,TRBD1,TRBV19
TGTGCCTGGAGTCTGACAGGGCTGGAGACCCAGTACTTC,CAWSLTGLETQYF,.,TRBJ2-5,TRBD1,TRBV30
TGTGCCAGCAGCTTAATAGCGGGAGTGAACGAGCAGTACTTC,CASSLIAGVNEQYF,.,TRBJ2-7,TRBD2,TRBV13
TGTGCCAGCAGCTCCGAGCGGGAGGGGCAGTTCTTC,CASSSEREGQFF,.,TRBJ2-1,TRBD2,TRBV11-3
TGCGCCAGCAGCCAACCGGGGGGGAGCTCCTACAATGAGCAGTTCTTC,CASSQPGGSSYNEQFF,.,TRBJ2-1,TRBD2,TRBV4-3
TGTGCCAGCAGCTCCCAGTATCTCCTAGAAGCAGATACGCAGTATTTT,CASSSQYLLEADTQYF,.,TRBJ2-3,.,TRBV7-9
TGCGCCAGCAGCGTGGGACAGGGTAGGGCTGAAGCTTTCTTT,CASSVGQGRAEAFF,.,TRBJ1-1,TRBD1,TRBV5-1
TGTGCCAGCAGCTTGACAGGGGATAACTATGGCTACACCTTC,CASSLTGDNYGYTF,.,TRBJ1-2,TRBD1,TRBV7-3
TGTGCCAGCAGCTTAGAGGCTAGCGTGGGGGGGTCCTACGAGCAGTACTTC,CASSLEASVGGSYEQYF,few,TRBJ2-7,TRBD2,TRBV11-2
TGCGCCAGCAGCCCAGGGTTTCGGAACACTGAAGCTTTCTTT,CASSPGFRNTEAFF,.,TRBJ1-1,.,TRBV5-1
TGCGCCAGCAGCTTGGCCCGGGGGGCCGGGGAGCTGTTTTTT,CASSLARGAGELFF,.,TRBJ2-2,TRBD2,TRBV5-1
TGTGCCAGCAGTGAATTGGAACGGGGTAAGGTCAATCAGCCCCAGCATTTT,CASSELERGKVNQPQHF,.,TRBJ1-5,.,TRBV25-1
TGCAGCGGGGAGGGACCGGGCTACACCTTC,CSGEGPGYTF,once,TRBJ1-2,.,TRBV29-1
TGTGCCAGCAGCTTAGGGAGGAGCATTAGCACAGATACGCAGTATTTT,CASSLGRSISTDTQYF,.,TRBJ2-3,.,TRBV5-8
TGTGCCAGCAGCCCTTCGACAGGTTACTACGAGCAGTACTTC,CASSPSTGYYEQYF,.,TRBJ2-7,.,TRBV9
TGTGCCAGCACCAACCGCCCTAGCACTGAAGCTTTCTTT,CASTNRPSTEAFF,.,TRBJ1-1,.,TRBV28